This T cell receptor beta chain was found in a study of human T cells and chemical hapten exposure. Sample time point: patch test 3, about 24 weeks after DPC sensitization. Specified treatment: therapeutic diphenylcyclopropenone sensitization with weekly scalp DPC. TCRdb reprocessed the RACE reads via MiXCR and lists one record per CDR3 protein. In the table there are about 190,000 distinct CDR3 sequences, around a quarter of which are singletons. This CDR3 comprises 16 residues. The sample consisted of whole blood, taken in connection with sensitization to the hapten diphenylcyclopropenone (DPC). The sequence was obtained from a woman aged 40 to 50 with alopecia areata. Some clones in this sample may be carry-over from other donors' samples. The rearrangement links TRBV21-1 to TRBJ2-1; the DNA was not used to check the table's D call, TRBD2. TRBV21-1 is a pseudogene locus. CDR3 sequence reads: CASSKELAHMANEQFF. Here the CDR3 DNA reads TGTGCCAGCAGCAAAGAACTAGCGCATATGGCCAATGAGCAGTTCTTC.